The clone carrying this T cell receptor beta chain was counted between two and nine times. Its target is unknown. The PCR used 60 Vbeta and 13 Jbeta primers. The repertoire was sequenced with immunoSEQ multiplex PCR; TCRdb's copy has only in-frame clones and lacks some. The table records about 160,000 clones, around four fifths of them present only once. The entry originates in a study of cytomegalovirus exposure and HLA in healthy donors. Study-level findings and limits: The study listed some 160 cytomegalovirus-associated TCR beta chains. A later analysis showed TCR association rates differing by HLA locus, peaking at DRB1 and lowest at HLA-C. The authors confirmed in vitro that a few CMV-associated chains were specific for CMV antigens.

The germline gives CDR1 SGHRS, CDR2 YFSETQ. This CDR3 has 13 amino acids. V shed 1 base and J shed 7 bases, with 9 bases lying between them. The gene calls are TRBV5-1 and TRBJ2-1; D call uncertain. The clonotype comes from a woman aged 45-65 years in good health and CMV-seropositive. The sequenced sample was PBMCs. CDR3 in DNA: TGCGCCAGCAGCTTGCCGACAAGGAATGAGCAGTTCTTC. This encodes CASSLPTRNEQFF.